These T cell receptor beta chains were read from a single sample in a study of T-cell reconstitution after alpha-beta-depleted transplantation in children. TCRdb analysed the PCR reads with MiXCR anew, one entry per CDR3 protein. This table has about 980,000 distinct CDR3 sequences, roughly 29% appearing once. Sequenced material: PBMCs, mostly from graft donor cells, taken 360 days after TCRalphabeta/CD19-depleted stem cell transplant. These TCRs come from a boy under two years old who had a stem cell transplant for SCID, so the T cells may come from the graft donor. Each CDR3 is given with its conserved first and last residue. Each record gives: clone size, V gene, J gene, D gene, CDR3 DNA, CDR3 protein. The D gene is left open where the match is weak. Some rows have no size entry. The others give once, few or many, or a class for an expanded clone.

>NA|TRBV20-1|TRBJ2-7|NA
TGCAGTGCTAGAACGACCCCTAAGCAGTACTTC
CSARTTPKQYF
>few|TRBV29-1|TRBJ2-7|TRBD1
TGCAGCGTTGACGGACAGGGCTCCCCCTACGAGCAGTACTTC
CSVDGQGSPYEQYF
>NA|TRBV12-3/TRBV12-4|TRBJ1-5|NA
TGTGCCAGCAGTTCCGGGTTAGATAGGAATCAGCCCCAGCATTTT
CASSSGLDRNQPQHF
>few|TRBV7-6|TRBJ2-6|NA
TGTGCCAGCAGCTTAGTGAGGTCGGTAGCACTCTCTGGGGCCAACGTCCTGACTTTC
CASSLVRSVALSGANVLTF
>NA|TRBV6-1|TRBJ2-7|TRBD1
TGTGCCAGCAGCCGCGGCGGGACAGGGGGCGCCAAGCAGTACTTC
CASSRGGTGGAKQYF
>few|TRBV29-1|TRBJ1-1|NA
TGCAGCGTTGTTTTGGGAACTGAAGCTTTCTTT
CSVVLGTEAFF
>NA|TRBV2|TRBJ2-7|NA
TGTGCCAGCAGTGAAGCAGCAGGCCTCGAGCAGTACTTC
CASSEAAGLEQYF
>NA|TRBV12-3/TRBV12-4|TRBJ2-7|NA
TGTGCCAGCAGTTCCCAGCCGGGGCCTACCTACGAGCAGTACTTC
CASSSQPGPTYEQYF
>few|TRBV5-1|TRBJ2-7|NA
TGCGCCAGCAGCTTGGGGACAGCCACAACGGCCAGCTCCTACGAGCAGTACTTC
CASSLGTATTASSYEQYF
>few|TRBV29-1|TRBJ2-7|NA
TGCAGCGTTGTCGAAGTTGAAAAGCCTAAGGAGCAGTACTTC
CSVVEVEKPKEQYF
>few|TRBV12-3/TRBV12-4|TRBJ2-2|NA
TGTGCCAGCAGGACACTAGGAGACACCGGGGAGCTGTTTTTT
CASRTLGDTGELFF
>NA|TRBV4-1|TRBJ1-1|NA
TGCGCCAGCAGCCACTCAGGCCGACTTTTCTTT
CASSHSGRLFF
>NA|TRBV4-3|TRBJ2-3|TRBD2
TGCGCCAGCAGCCCTTCCCCGACTAGCGAGGCAGATACGCAGTATTTT
CASSPSPTSEADTQYF
>few|TRBV12-3/TRBV12-4|TRBJ1-3|TRBD1
TGTGCCAGCAGCTCGGACAGGGGGCGAGTTGTGGTGGGAAACACCATATATTTT
CASSSDRGRVVVGNTIYF
>NA|TRBV10-3|TRBJ2-7|NA
TGTGCCATCAGCCTTAGGGGGTACGAGCAGTACTTC
CAISLRGYEQYF
>few|TRBV28|TRBJ1-5|NA
TGTGCCAGCAGTTCGGAACCCCAGCATTTT
CASSSEPQHF
>NA|TRBV28|TRBJ2-7|NA
TGTGCCAGCGATAGGGGAGAGAGCTACGAGCAGTACTTC
CASDRGESYEQYF
>NA|TRBV7-9|TRBJ2-3|NA
TGTGCCAGCAGCTTAGGGGAGGTTAGCACAGATACGCAGTATTTT
CASSLGEVSTDTQYF
>NA|TRBV15|TRBJ2-5|TRBD2
TGTGCCACCAGTACGAGCGGGGGTTTCCAAGAGACCCAGTACTTC
CATSTSGGFQETQYF
>NA|TRBV12-3/TRBV12-4|TRBJ2-5|NA
TGTGCCAGCAGTGGCGTCAGGGGCGGGCGAGCAGAGACCCAGTACTTC
CASSGVRGGRAETQYF
>NA|TRBV12-3/TRBV12-4|TRBJ2-2|TRBD2
TGTGCCAGCAGGGGATCTCTAGCGGGGGGGCCCGGGGAGCTGTTTTTT
CASRGSLAGGPGELFF
>few|TRBV12-3/TRBV12-4|TRBJ1-1|NA
TGTGCCAGCAACCGAGGGGGTGAAGCTTTCTTT
CASNRGGEAFF
>NA|TRBV9|TRBJ2-5|TRBD2
TGTGCCAGCAGCCCTCAGACTAGCGTTAACCAAGAGACCCAGTACTTC
CASSPQTSVNQETQYF
>NA|TRBV7-9|TRBJ2-7|TRBD1
TGTGCCAGCAGCTTTTCGGCAGGGGGTCTCCACGAGCAGTACTTC
CASSFSAGGLHEQYF
>NA|TRBV20-1|TRBJ2-7|NA
TGCAGTGCTACTCGATGGCCCCACTCCTACGAGCAGTACTTC
CSATRWPHSYEQYF
>NA|TRBV7-6|TRBJ2-1|NA
TGTGCCAGCAGCCCCCCTCGACGACAGAGGAATGAGCAGTTCTTC
CASSPPRRQRNEQFF
>once|TRBV7-2|TRBJ1-5|TRBD1
TGTGCCAGCGGGCAGGGGGCCCTCCCCAATCAGCCCCAGCATTTT
CASGQGALPNQPQHF
>few|TRBV6-1|TRBJ2-5|TRBD2
TGTGCCAGCAGCCCGCGGGGGTTGCGTCGAGAGACCCAGTACTTC
CASSPRGLRRETQYF
>NA|TRBV6-1|TRBJ2-2|NA
TGTGCCAGCAAGATACAGGGATCGACCGGGGAGCTGTTTTTT
CASKIQGSTGELFF
>few|TRBV10-3|TRBJ2-3|NA
TGTGCCATCAGTGATGTAGGGGGGAGCACAGATACGCAGTATTTT
CAISDVGGSTDTQYF